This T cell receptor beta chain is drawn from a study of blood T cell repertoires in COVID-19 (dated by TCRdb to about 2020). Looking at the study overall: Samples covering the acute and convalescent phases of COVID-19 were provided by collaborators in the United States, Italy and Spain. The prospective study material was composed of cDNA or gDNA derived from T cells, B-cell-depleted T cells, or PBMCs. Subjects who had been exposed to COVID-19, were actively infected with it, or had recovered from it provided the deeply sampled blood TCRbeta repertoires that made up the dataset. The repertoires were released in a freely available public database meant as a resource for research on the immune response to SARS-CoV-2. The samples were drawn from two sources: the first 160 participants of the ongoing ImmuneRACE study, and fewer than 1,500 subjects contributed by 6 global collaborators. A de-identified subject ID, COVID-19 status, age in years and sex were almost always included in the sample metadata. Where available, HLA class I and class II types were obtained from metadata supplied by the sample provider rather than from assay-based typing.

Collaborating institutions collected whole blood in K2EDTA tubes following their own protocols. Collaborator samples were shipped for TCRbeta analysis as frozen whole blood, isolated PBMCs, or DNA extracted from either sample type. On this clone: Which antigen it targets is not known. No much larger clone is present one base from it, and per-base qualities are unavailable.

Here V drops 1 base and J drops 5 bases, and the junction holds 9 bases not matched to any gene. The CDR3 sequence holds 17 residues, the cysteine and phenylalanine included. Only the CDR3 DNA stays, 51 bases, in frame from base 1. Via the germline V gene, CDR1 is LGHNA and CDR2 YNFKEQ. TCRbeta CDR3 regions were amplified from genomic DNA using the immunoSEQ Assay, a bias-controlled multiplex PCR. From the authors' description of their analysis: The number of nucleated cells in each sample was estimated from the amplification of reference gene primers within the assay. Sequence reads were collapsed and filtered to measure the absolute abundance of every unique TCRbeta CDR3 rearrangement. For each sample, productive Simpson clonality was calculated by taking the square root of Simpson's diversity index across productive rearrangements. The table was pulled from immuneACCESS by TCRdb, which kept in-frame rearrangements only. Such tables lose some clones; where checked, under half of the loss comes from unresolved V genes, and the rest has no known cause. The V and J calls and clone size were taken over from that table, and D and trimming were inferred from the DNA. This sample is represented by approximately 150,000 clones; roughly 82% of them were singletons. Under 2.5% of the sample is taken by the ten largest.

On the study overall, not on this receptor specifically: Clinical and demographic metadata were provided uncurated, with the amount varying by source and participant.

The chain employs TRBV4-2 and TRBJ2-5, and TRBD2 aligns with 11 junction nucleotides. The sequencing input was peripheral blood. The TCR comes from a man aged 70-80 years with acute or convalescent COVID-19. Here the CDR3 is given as CASSQGGIAGGEETQYF. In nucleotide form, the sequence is TGTGCCAGCAGCCAAGGCGGCATAGCGGGGGGGGAGGAGACCCAGTACTTC.